The source of this TCR beta chain is a study of blood T cell repertoires in COVID-19 (dated by TCRdb to 2018 to 2020). Describing the broader study: Collaborator samples came from the United States, Italy and Spain and covered acute and convalescent phases of COVID-19. The prospective study material was composed of cDNA or gDNA derived from T cells, B-cell-depleted T cells, or PBMCs. Deeply sampled blood TCRbeta repertoires from subjects exposed to, actively infected with, or recovered from COVID-19 were included in the dataset. The repertoires were released in a freely available public database intended as a resource for research on the immune response to SARS-CoV-2. The samples were drawn from two sources: the first 160 participants of the ongoing ImmuneRACE study, and some 1,300 subjects contributed by 6 global collaborators. Nearly every sample came with metadata listing a de-identified subject ID, COVID-19 status, age in years and sex. Where available, HLA class I and class II types were obtained from metadata supplied by the sample provider rather than from assay-based typing.

Whole blood was collected in K2EDTA tubes by collaborating institutions according to the institutions' own protocols. For TCRbeta analysis, collaborators shipped samples as frozen whole blood, isolated PBMCs, or DNA extracted from either of those sample types. The V end loses 4 bases and the J end loses 7 bases, and a stretch of 14 bases separates them. From the cysteine through the phenylalanine, the CDR3 covers 13 amino acids. The read is trimmed to its CDR3 DNA, 39 bases read in frame from base 1. The study at large found these results: The quantity of clinical and demographic metadata differed by source and by participant and was supplied without curation.

The immunoSEQ Assay, a bias-controlled multiplex PCR, was used to amplify TCRbeta CDR3 regions from genomic DNA. In the authors' own workflow: Within the assay, amplification of reference gene primers was used to estimate how many nucleated cells each sample contained. To quantify the absolute abundance of each unique TCRbeta CDR3 rearrangement, sequence reads were collapsed and filtered. Productive Simpson clonality was computed per sample as the square root of Simpson's diversity index over productive rearrangements. As stored in TCRdb, this immuneACCESS dataset retains in-frame rearrangements with V and J assigned. A fraction of the clones does not appear; measured against another copy, unresolved V genes explain less than half of the discrepancy, and the remainder lacks a known reason. V and J calls and clone size are copied from that table; D and trimming were computed from the DNA. This sample gives roughly 80,000 clones in total; 80% of them show up just once. Together, the top ten hold just under 6% of the sample.

In regard to this clone: This clone's antigen is unknown. The sample holds no much larger clone one base away, and base qualities are not on file.

The rearranged segments are TRBV12-3 or TRBV12-4 and TRBJ2-7; the D gene is perhaps TRBD1, on 6 matching bases. Source material: peripheral blood. The source is a man aged 60 to 75 with active or convalescent COVID-19. For the CDR3, the sequence is CASSSGVLGEQYF. In nucleotides, the sequence is TGTGCCAGCAGTTCAGGGGTACTGGGAGAGCAGTACTTC.